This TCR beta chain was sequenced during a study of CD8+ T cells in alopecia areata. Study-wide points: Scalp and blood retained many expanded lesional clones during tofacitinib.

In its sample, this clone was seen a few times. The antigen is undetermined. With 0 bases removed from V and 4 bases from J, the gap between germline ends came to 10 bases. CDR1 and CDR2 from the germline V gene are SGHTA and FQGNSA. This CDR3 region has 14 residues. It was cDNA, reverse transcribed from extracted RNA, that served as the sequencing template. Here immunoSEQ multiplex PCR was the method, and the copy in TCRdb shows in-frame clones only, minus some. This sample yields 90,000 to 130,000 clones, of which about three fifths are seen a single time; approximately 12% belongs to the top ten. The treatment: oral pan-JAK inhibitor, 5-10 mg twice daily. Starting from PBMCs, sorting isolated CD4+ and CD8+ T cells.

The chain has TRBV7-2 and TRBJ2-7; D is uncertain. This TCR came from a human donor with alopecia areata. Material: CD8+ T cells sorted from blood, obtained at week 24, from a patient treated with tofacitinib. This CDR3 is CASSLASSRYEQYF. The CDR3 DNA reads TGTGCCAGCAGCTTAGCTAGTTCCCGATACGAGCAGTACTTC.